The 4 T cell receptor beta chains below were found in one sample sequenced in a study of response to subunit inactivated influenza vaccine. MiXCR, applied by TCRdb to the RT-PCR reads, yields one record per CDR3 protein. The profile covers just under 550,000 distinct CDR3 sequences, with roughly 25% appearing a single time and under 3.5% taken by the ten largest. These same data were also listed under a study on T cells expressing NK-cell markers. That source adds: The authors generated TCR beta cDNA through 5'RACE template switching with UMIs.

The specimen comprised CD4+ T cells sorted from PBMCs, sampled 11 to 12 days after vaccination. These receptors were collected from a man aged 50 or older who received an inactivated influenza vaccine.

In this sample, this clonotype turned up a few times. The V and J genes are TRBV6-2 or TRBV6-3 and TRBJ2-7; D may match TRBD1 or TRBD2 (5 bases each). This CDR3 spans 14 amino acids. The germline CDR1 and CDR2 sequences are MNHEY and SVGEGT. Trimming removed 6 bases at V and 3 bases at J, with 15 bases between. CDR3 in DNA: TGTGCCAGCAGACCCCCGGGACGCGGCTACGAGCAGTACTTC. This sequence encodes CASRPPGRGYEQYF.

This clonotype was found once. The chain has TRBV3-1 and TRBJ1-1, with no clear D. Per the germline V gene, CDR1 is LGHDT and CDR2 is YNNKEL (reference sequence). V lost 2 bases, J lost 5 bases, and 15 bases lay in between. The CDR3 has 15 residues. The CDR3 region has the DNA TGTGCCAGCAGCCAACTAGGCTTTGCGCGGACTGAAGCTTTCTTT. Translation: CASSQLGFARTEAFF.

This chain links TRBV20-1 with TRBJ2-1; 13 bases match TRBD2. Germline assignment: CDR1 DFQATT and CDR2 SNEGSKA (reference sequence). The CDR3 loop spans 21 amino acids. With 1 base clipped from V and 0 bases from J, the junction kept 15 bases outside the gene matches. CDR3 region: CSARGSRGTSGASSSYNEQFF. CDR3 DNA: TGCAGTGCTAGAGGCTCACGCGGGACTAGCGGGGCCTCAAGCTCCTACAATGAGCAGTTCTTC.

The rearrangement joins TRBV9 to TRBJ2-7, with TRBD2 identical over 8 bases. After removal of 0 bases from V and 4 bases from J, the junction contained 6 bases not matched to a gene. CDR1 SGDLS and CDR2 YYNGEE come from the germline V gene. The CDR3 length is 15 residues. The CDR3 protein is CASSVAAGGGYEQYF. CDR3 in DNA: TGTGCCAGCAGCGTAGCGGCGGGAGGAGGGTACGAGCAGTACTTC.